This T cell receptor (beta chain) derives from a study of fetal regulatory T cell absence and autoimmunity. Clones were sequenced by immunoSEQ multiplex PCR, and TCRdb holds only the in-frame ones, with some missing. Altogether about 46,000 clones are present, roughly 83% being singletons, with the ten largest covering less than 0.5%. Study findings and constraints: Pancreas TCRs were oligoclonally enriched versus cord blood, some clones over 95-fold.

Notes on this clone: No antigen is known for it.

The receptor comes from a newborn boy with IPEX syndrome. The sample taken for sequencing was cord blood.

The CDR3 region has the DNA TGCGCCAGCAGCTTGGGACAAATGAACACTGAAGCTTTCTTT. Translation gives CASSLGQMNTEAFF. This rearrangement joins TRBV5-1 to TRBJ1-1; no clear D gene. V was pared by 0 bases and J by 0 bases, with 6 bases between. There are 14 residues in the CDR3. Germline V gives CDR1 SGHRS, CDR2 YFSETQ.